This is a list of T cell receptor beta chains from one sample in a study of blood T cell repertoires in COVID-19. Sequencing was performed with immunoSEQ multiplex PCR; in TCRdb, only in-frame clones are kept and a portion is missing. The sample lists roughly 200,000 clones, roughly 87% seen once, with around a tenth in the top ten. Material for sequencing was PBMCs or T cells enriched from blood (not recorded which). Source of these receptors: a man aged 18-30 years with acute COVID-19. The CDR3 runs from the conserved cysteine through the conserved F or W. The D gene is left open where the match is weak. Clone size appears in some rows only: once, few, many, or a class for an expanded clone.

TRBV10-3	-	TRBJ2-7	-	TGTGCCATCAGTGAGTCCCTAGCCGGGGGCTCCTACGAGCAGTACTTC	CAISESLAGGSYEQYF
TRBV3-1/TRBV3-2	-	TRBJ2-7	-	TGTGCCAGCAGCCATTGGACAGACTCCTACGAGCAGTACTTC	CASSHWTDSYEQYF
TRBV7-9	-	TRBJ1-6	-	TGTGCCAGCAGCTTGTCGTCCGACAGAAATTCACCCCTCCACTTT	CASSLSSDRNSPLHF
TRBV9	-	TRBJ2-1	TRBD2	TGTGCCAGCAGCGCCGGACTAGCGGGAACTTACAATGAGCAGTTCTTC	CASSAGLAGTYNEQFF
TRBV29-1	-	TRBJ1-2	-	TGCAGCGTTGTTGTGCCAGCGGCTAACTATGGCTACACCTTC	CSVVVPAANYGYTF
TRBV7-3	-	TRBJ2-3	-	TGTGCCAGCAGCTTAGGAGTTGCCGGGAGAAATACGCAGTATTTT	CASSLGVAGRNTQYF
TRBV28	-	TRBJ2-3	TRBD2	TGTGCCAGCATCGATGCCCTAGCGGTTAGCACAGATACGCAGTATTTT	CASIDALAVSTDTQYF
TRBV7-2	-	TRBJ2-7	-	TGTGCCAGCAGCTTAGACAGGCTTCTCCCTTCCTACGAGCAGTACTTC	CASSLDRLLPSYEQYF
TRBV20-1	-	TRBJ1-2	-	TGCAGTGCTCCCGGTGGCTATGGCTACACCTTC	CSAPGGYGYTF
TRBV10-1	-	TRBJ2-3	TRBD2	TGCGCCAGCAGTGATCGCACTAGCGGGAGAGGAGATACGCAGTATTTT	CASSDRTSGRGDTQYF
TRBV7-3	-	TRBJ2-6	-	TGTGCCAGCAGCTCAGGATCTGGGGCCAACGTCCTGACTTTC	CASSSGSGANVLTF
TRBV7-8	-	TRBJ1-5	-	TGTGCCAGCAGCTTAGGAGTGAGACTCCCCGATCAGCCCCAGCATTTT	CASSLGVRLPDQPQHF
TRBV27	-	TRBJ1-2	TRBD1	TGTGCCAGCAAGCTCCGGGGACAGAGAAATGGCTACACCTTC	CASKLRGQRNGYTF
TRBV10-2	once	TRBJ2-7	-	TGCGCCAGTAGTACAGAATTCTCCTACGAGCAGTACTTC	CASSTEFSYEQYF
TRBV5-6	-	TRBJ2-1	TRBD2	TGTGCCAGCAGTTCCCTAGCGGGAGGGAACAATGAGCAGTTCTTC	CASSSLAGGNNEQFF
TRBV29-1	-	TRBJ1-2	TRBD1	TGCAGCGTTGAGGCTGGCAGGGGGCAAATGGAAGCTAACTATGGCTACACCTTC	CSVEAGRGQMEANYGYTF
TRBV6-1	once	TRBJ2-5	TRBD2	TGTGCCAGCAGTGGGGGGGTCGGTCTAGCGGGAGCAAGGCAAGAGACCCAGTACTTC	CASSGGVGLAGARQETQYF
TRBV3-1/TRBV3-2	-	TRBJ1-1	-	TGTGCCAGCAGCCAAGAGTTAAGAGGGAGGGCTTTCTTT	CASSQELRGRAFF
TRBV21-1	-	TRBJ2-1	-	TGTGCCAGCAGCCAAAACAGGCCCCAATCCTACAATGAGCAGTTCTTC	CASSQNRPQSYNEQFF
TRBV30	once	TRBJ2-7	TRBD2	TGTGCCTGGAGTGTAAGGCGGGAGTCCTATTCAAGGAGGGACGAGCAGTACTTC	CAWSVRRESYSRRDEQYF
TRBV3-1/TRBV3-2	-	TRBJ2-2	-	TGTGCCAGCAGCCACCAAAGGGCGGGGCCGGGGGCCGGGGAGCTGTTTTTT	CASSHQRAGPGAGELFF
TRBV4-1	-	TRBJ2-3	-	TGCGCCAGCAGCCCCGAGGACAACACAGATACGCAGTATTTT	CASSPEDNTDTQYF
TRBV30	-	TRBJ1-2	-	TGTGCCTGGATCGCGGCCAGAGCTAACTATGGCTACACCTTC	CAWIAARANYGYTF
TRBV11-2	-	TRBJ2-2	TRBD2	TGTGCCAGCAGCCCCGGACTAGCGGGAGGGCGCACCGGGGAGCTGTTTTTT	CASSPGLAGGRTGELFF
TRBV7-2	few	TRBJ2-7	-	TGTGCCAGCAGCTTAGCTTATGGACACTACGAGCAGTACTTC	CASSLAYGHYEQYF
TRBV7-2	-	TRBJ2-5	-	TGTGCCAGCAGCCGAAACGGTCAAGAGACCCAGTACTTC	CASSRNGQETQYF
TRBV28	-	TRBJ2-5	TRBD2	TGTGCCAGCAGAACTAGCGGCAGGCTCCAAGAGACCCAGTACTTC	CASRTSGRLQETQYF
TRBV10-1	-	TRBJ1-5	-	TGCGCCAGCCTCAACGTGGACACGGGGGGCAATCAGCCCCAGCATTTT	CASLNVDTGGNQPQHF
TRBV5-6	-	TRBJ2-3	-	TGTGCCAGCAGCTTGGGGCTCCCAAGCACAGATACGCAGTATTTT	CASSLGLPSTDTQYF
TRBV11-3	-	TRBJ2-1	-	TGTGCCAGCAGCTCGGGGGATGAGCAGTTCTTC	CASSSGDEQFF
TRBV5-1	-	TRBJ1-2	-	TGCGCCAGCAGCTTTGACATTAACTATGGCTACACCTTC	CASSFDINYGYTF
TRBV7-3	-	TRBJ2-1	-	TGTGCCAGCAGCTTAGGCGGGACTTGGAATGAGCAGTTCTTC	CASSLGGTWNEQFF
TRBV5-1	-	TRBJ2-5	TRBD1	TGCGCCAGCATTACGGGTCTTCCGGGACAGGGATCCGAGACCCAGTACTTC	CASITGLPGQGSETQYF
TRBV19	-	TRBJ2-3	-	TGTGCCAGTAGGCACAGTAGTCCGTCAGATACGCAGTATTTT	CASRHSSPSDTQYF
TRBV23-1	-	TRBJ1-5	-	TGCGCCAGGGCCCTTACTCTTCTCCGTCAGGATCAGCCCCAGCATTTT	CARALTLLRQDQPQHF
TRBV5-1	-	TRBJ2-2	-	TGCGCCAGCAGCTTGTTGGGGCAGGGCCCAGGGGGGGAGCTGTTTTTT	CASSLLGQGPGGELFF
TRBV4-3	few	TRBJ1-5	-	TGCGCCAGCAGCCAAGGCTACTCGGAGCCCCAGCATTTT	CASSQGYSEPQHF
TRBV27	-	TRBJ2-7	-	TGTGCCAGCAGTACGACCAGGGAAAAGGGCTACGAGCAGTACTTC	CASSTTREKGYEQYF
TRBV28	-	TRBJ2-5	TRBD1	TGTGCCAGCAGTTTAGGGTCGGCGACAGGGGAAGAGACCCAGTACTTC	CASSLGSATGEETQYF
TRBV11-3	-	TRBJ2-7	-	TGTGCCAGCAGCGGGGGGCAGGGGGACGAGCAGTACTTC	CASSGGQGDEQYF
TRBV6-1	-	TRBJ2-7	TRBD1	TGTGCCAGCAGTGAAGTGGGGACAGGCAACTACGAGCAGTACTTC	CASSEVGTGNYEQYF
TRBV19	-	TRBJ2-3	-	TGTGCCAGTAGTATGGGCCGGGGGTACCGCACAGATACGCAGTATTTT	CASSMGRGYRTDTQYF
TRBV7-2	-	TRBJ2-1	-	TGTGCCAGCAGCTTCGGCGGCCACAATGAGCAGTTCTTC	CASSFGGHNEQFF
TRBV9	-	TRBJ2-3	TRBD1	TGTGCCAGCAGCGTAGTTGGGACAGGGCCAGATACGCAGTATTTT	CASSVVGTGPDTQYF
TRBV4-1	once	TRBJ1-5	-	TGCGCCAGCAGCCAAATACCCGGGAGGGGTGGTCAGCCCCAGCATTTT	CASSQIPGRGGQPQHF
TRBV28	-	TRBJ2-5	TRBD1	TGTGCCAGCAGCACCCTGACAGGGAGAGAGACCCAGTACTTC	CASSTLTGRETQYF
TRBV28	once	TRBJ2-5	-	TGTGCCAGCAGCTCCGGTGCACAAGAGACCCAGTACTTC	CASSSGAQETQYF
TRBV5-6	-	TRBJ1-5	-	TGTGCCAGCAGCTTGGGGACAGCGAACAATCAGCCCCAGCATTTT	CASSLGTANNQPQHF
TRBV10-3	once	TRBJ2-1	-	TGTGCCATCAGTGAGTCGGTGGCGGGCACATCCTACAATGAGCAGTTCTTC	CAISESVAGTSYNEQFF
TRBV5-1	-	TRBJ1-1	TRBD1	TGCGCCAGCAGTGTGGGGACAGGGGGCATTTCTAACACTGAAGCTTTCTTT	CASSVGTGGISNTEAFF
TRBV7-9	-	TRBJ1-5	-	TGTGCCAGCAGCGAGACAGACAGCAATCAGCCCCAGCATTTT	CASSETDSNQPQHF
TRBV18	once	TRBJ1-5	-	TGTGCCAGCTCACCAGGGGCCGACAATCAGCCCCAGCATTTT	CASSPGADNQPQHF
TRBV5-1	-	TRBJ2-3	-	TGCGCCAGCAGCTTGGTTCGGGGGGCGCGCGCAGATACGCAGTATTTT	CASSLVRGARADTQYF